The next 15 T cell receptor beta chains were all read from a single sample in a study of cytomegalovirus exposure and HLA in healthy donors. This PCR relied on a set of 60 Vbeta primers and 13 Jbeta primers. Using immunoSEQ multiplex PCR, the repertoire was profiled, and TCRdb retains in-frame clones only, with some absent. The sample has around 170,000 clones; 84% are singletons. The sequenced sample was PBMCs. The receptors come from a woman in her forties or fifties in good health and CMV-seropositive.

The chain links TRBV4-1 to TRBJ2-1; 10 bases are shared with TRBD2. The CDR3 extends over 17 amino acids. V shed 0 bases, J shed 6 bases, and the junction held 8 bases outside the gene matches. Germline CDR1 reads MGHRA; CDR2 reads YSYEKL. CDR3 DNA: TGCGCCAGCAGCCAAGATCCCCCCAGCGGGGGGGCCAATGAGCAGTTCTTC. It specifies CASSQDPPSGGANEQFF.

V is TRBV7-9 and J is TRBJ2-4, with D hard to call. Trimming took off 5 bases at V and 4 bases at J, with 6 bases between the two ends. CDR1 and CDR2 from the germline V gene are SEHNR and FQNEAQ (reference sequence). CDR3 size: 12 residues. The CDR3 protein is CASSAGKNIQYF. CDR3 bases: TGTGCCAGCAGCGCCGGGAAAAACATTCAGTACTTC. Based on the CDR3 plus reference TRBV7-9 and TRBJ2-4, the full variable domain is DTGVSQNPRHKITKRGQNVTFRCDPISEHNRLYWYRQTLGQGPEFLTYFQNEAQLEKSRLLSDRFSAERPKGSFSTLEIQRTEQGDSAMYLCASSAGKNIQYFGAGTRLSVL.

This clone was seen a single time. The V call is TRBV10-3, the J call TRBJ2-5, with 15 nucleotides matching TRBD2. The CDR3 loop spans 15 amino acids. Germline values: CDR1 ENHRY, CDR2 SYGVKD. V was pared by 4 bases and J by 5 bases, with 2 bases of the junction left unmatched. The chain's CDR3 is CAISGTSGGAETQYF. CDR3 nucleotides: TGTGCCATCAGTGGGACTAGCGGGGGGGCCGAGACCCAGTACTTC.

This clone is a singleton in its sample. In this CDR3 the conserved last residue, phenylalanine or tryptophan, is missing, so a read error is likely. The DNA is left out, because the CDR3 cannot be placed on it with certainty; the CDR3 is given as TCRdb lists it. V usage is TRBV27 and J usage is TRBJ2-7; the table names TRBD1, a call not compared with the DNA. Germline CDR1 and CDR2: MNHEY and SMNVEV (reference sequence). With termini counted, the CDR3 has 11 amino acids. The CDR3 spells CASSFPETGRL.

This clone was picked up a small number of times. The chain recombines TRBV9 with TRBJ2-2; D is uncertain. V lost 4 bases and J lost 5, with 6 bases in between. Germline V gene data show CDR1 as SGDLS and CDR2 as YYNGEE. This CDR3 has 12 amino acids. CDR3 DNA: TGTGCCAGCAGCCCGAGGACCGGGGAGCTGTTTTTT. This translates into CASSPRTGELFF.

The rearrangement joins TRBV6-6 to TRBJ1-5; D remains ambiguous. The germline CDR1 and CDR2 sequences are MNHNY and SVGAGI (reference sequence). This CDR3 region has 16 residues. Trimming stripped 0 bases from V and 3 bases from J, with 12 bases between. The CDR3 coding sequence is TGTGCCAGCAGTTACTCGGCGGCAGCTCCCAATCAGCCCCAGCATTTT. This gives the protein CASSYSAAAPNQPQHF.

The rearrangement uses TRBV13 and TRBJ2-7; 10 bases map to TRBD2. Trimming cost V 0 bases and J 7 bases; bases outside gene matches: 9. The CDR3 runs 16 residues. Germline V gene sequence: CDR1 PRHDT, CDR2 FYEKMQ (reference sequence). The DNA for the CDR3 is TGTGCCAGCAGCTTAGGCCGGGAGCGGGGGGGCCTGGAGCAGTACTTC. Its protein product is CASSLGRERGGLEQYF.

V is TRBV25-1 and J is TRBJ2-3; D perhaps matches TRBD2 (7 bases). The ends were cut back, 5 bases at V and 2 bases at J, with 20 bases in the middle. The germline V gene has CDR1 MGHDK and CDR2 SYGVNS. The CDR3 is 17 residues long. The CDR3, as DNA: TGTGCCAGCAGTACCCGGGGCGGGGGCACTAACACAGATACGCAGTATTTT. Its protein product is CASSTRGGGTNTDTQYF.

This sequence joins TRBV5-4 and TRBJ2-3, with D perhaps TRBD1 (5 bases). The CDR3 sequence is 16 residues long. Trimming shortened V by 0 bases and J by 4 bases, and 15 bases separated the two germline ends. The germline V gene has CDR1 SGHNT and CDR2 YYREEE (reference sequence). Here the CDR3 reads CASSLGGGLGADTQYF. The CDR3 bases are TGTGCCAGCAGCTTGGGGGGCGGCCTAGGCGCAGATACGCAGTATTTT.

This chain connects TRBV18 to TRBJ2-1, with TRBD2 matching over 9 bases. Germline CDR1 reads KGHSH; CDR2 reads LQKENI. The CDR3 is 15 amino acids. The V gene end was trimmed by 2 bases and the J gene end by 9 bases; junction bases not matched to a gene: 8. CDR3 in amino acids: CASSPSRAGGLEQFF. CDR3 nucleotides: TGTGCCAGCTCACCATCGCGCGCGGGGGGGCTTGAGCAGTTCTTC. The full variable domain, rest sourced from reference TRBV18 and TRBJ2-1, is NAGVMQNPRHLVRRRGQEARLRCSPMKGHSHVYWYRQLPEEGLKFMVYLQKENIIDESGMPKERFSAEFPKEGPSILRIQQVVRGDSAAYFCASSPSRAGGLEQFFGPGTRLTVL.

The chain links TRBV2 to TRBJ2-3; D unclear. Per germline, CDR1 SNHLY and CDR2 FYNNEI. V gave up 7 bases and J gave up 3 bases, with 8 bases separating them. The CDR3 is made up of 12 amino acids. CDR3 residues: CASMANTDTQYF. The CDR3, as DNA: TGTGCCAGCATGGCCAATACAGATACGCAGTATTTT.

The chain is built from TRBV9 and TRBJ2-5; weak D call: TRBD2 (7 bases). V dropped 3 bases and J dropped 1 base, with 13 bases sitting between them. The germline gives CDR1 SGDLS, CDR2 YYNGEE. CDR3 size: 15 residues. The CDR3 loop reads CASSEGGLLQETQYF. CDR3 in DNA: TGTGCCAGCAGCGAGGGGGGACTACTCCAAGAGACCCAGTACTTC.

The J gene is TRBJ2-1, the V gene TRBV7-2; a possible D gene is TRBD2 (7 bases). The CDR3 has 16 residues. From germline, CDR1 is SGHTA and CDR2 FQGNSA. The V gene lost 6 bases and the J gene lost 1 base, with 16 bases spanning the gap. The DNA for the CDR3 is TGTGCCAGCAGAACCCCGGGGGGCGGGTCCTACAATGAGCAGTTCTTC. It yields the protein CASRTPGGGSYNEQFF.

Only a few counts were recorded for this clone. CDR3 DNA sequence: TGTGCCAGCAGTACCCCTTTGACTAGAGTCCAGTACTTC. It is translated as CASSTPLTRVQYF. The gene calls are TRBV6-1 and TRBJ2-5; D possibly corresponds to TRBD2 (6 bases). This CDR3 is built from 13 residues. Trimming stripped 5 bases from V and 10 bases from J, with 17 bases between. The germline CDR1 and CDR2 sequences are MNHNS and SASEGT.

This chain's CDR3 is CASSTGLAGGLTQYF. For the CDR3, the DNA is TGTGCCAGCAGCACGGGACTAGCGGGGGGACTGACCCAGTACTTC. This rearrangement joins TRBV6-1 to TRBJ2-5, with 15 positions matching TRBD2. Unmatched junction bases numbered 6, after V lost 6 bases and J lost 7 bases. This CDR3 spans 15 amino acids. CDR1 and CDR2 (germline): MNHNS, SASEGT.